Listed below are T cell receptor beta chains from one sample, sequenced in a study of cytomegalovirus exposure and HLA in healthy donors. Generated by immunoSEQ multiplex PCR, the TCRdb table keeps only in-frame clones and is missing some. This table has about 160,000 clones, over 65% appearing once. The sequenced sample was PBMCs. The receptors come from a woman aged 40 to 50 in good health and CMV-seronegative. CDR3s include the opening cysteine and the closing phenylalanine or tryptophan. A D gene is named only where the DNA matches it firmly. Size tells how often a clone was seen (once, few, many) or the class of an expanded clone, and some rows leave it out.

J gene: TRBJ2-3; V gene: TRBV5-1; D gene: -; clone size: few; CDR3 DNA: TGCGCCAGCAGCTTGGCGGTGACTAGCACAGATACGCAGTATTTT; CDR3 protein: CASSLAVTSTDTQYF
J gene: TRBJ1-1; V gene: TRBV7-9; D gene: -; clone size: -; CDR3 DNA: TGTGCCAGCAGCTCATCAAAGAACACTGAAGCTTTCTTT; CDR3 protein: CASSSSKNTEAFF
J gene: TRBJ1-1; V gene: TRBV29-1; D gene: -; clone size: -; CDR3 DNA: TGCAGCGTTGGGGGAGCGTATAACACTGAAGCTTTCTTT; CDR3 protein: CSVGGAYNTEAFF
J gene: TRBJ1-6; V gene: TRBV7-9; D gene: TRBD1; clone size: -; CDR3 DNA: TGTGCCAGCAGCTCTACCGGGACAGGGGAGCGATCACCCCTCCACTTT; CDR3 protein: CASSSTGTGERSPLHF
J gene: TRBJ2-5; V gene: TRBV10-3; D gene: TRBD2; clone size: -; CDR3 DNA: TGTGCCATCAGTGAGTCAACGGGGGGGTCCCAAGAGACCCAGTACTTC; CDR3 protein: CAISESTGGSQETQYF
J gene: TRBJ2-2; V gene: TRBV5-6; D gene: TRBD1; clone size: -; CDR3 DNA: TGTGCCAGCAGCTTGGGGACAGGGGTAGGCACCGGGGAGCTGTTTTTT; CDR3 protein: CASSLGTGVGTGELFF
J gene: TRBJ2-3; V gene: TRBV2; D gene: TRBD2; clone size: -; CDR3 DNA: TGTGCCAGCAGAACTAGCGGGGGCACAGATACGCAGTATTTT; CDR3 protein: CASRTSGGTDTQYF
J gene: TRBJ1-1; V gene: TRBV6-1; D gene: -; clone size: -; CDR3 DNA: TGTGCCAGCAGTGAAGTATGGTCCCCAGGAAACACTGAAGCTTTCTTT; CDR3 protein: CASSEVWSPGNTEAFF
J gene: TRBJ1-1; V gene: TRBV5-6; D gene: -; clone size: once; CDR3 DNA: TGTGCCAGCAGCCGCGGTATTTGGAACACTGAAGCTTTCTTT; CDR3 protein: CASSRGIWNTEAFF
J gene: TRBJ2-3; V gene: TRBV13; D gene: -; clone size: -; CDR3 DNA: TGTGCCAGCACTAAACAGGCAGAATACACAGATACGCAGTATTTT; CDR3 protein: CASTKQAEYTDTQYF
J gene: TRBJ2-1; V gene: TRBV15; D gene: TRBD2; clone size: -; CDR3 DNA: TGTGCCACCAGCAGCCTAGCGGGGGGGTCCTACAATGAGCAGTTCTTC; CDR3 protein: CATSSLAGGSYNEQFF
J gene: TRBJ2-7; V gene: TRBV13; D gene: -; clone size: -; CDR3 DNA: TGTGCCAGCAGCTTTAGCTCCTACGAGCAGTACTTC; CDR3 protein: CASSFSSYEQYF
J gene: TRBJ1-2; V gene: TRBV19; D gene: -; clone size: -; CDR3 DNA: TGTGCCAGTAGTCCGGGACAACAATTCAACTATGGCTACACCTTC; CDR3 protein: CASSPGQQFNYGYTF
J gene: TRBJ1-5; V gene: TRBV7-9; D gene: TRBD1; clone size: few; CDR3 DNA: TGTGCCAGCAGCCCGGGACAGGGAGCCTCTCAGCCCCAGCATTTT; CDR3 protein: CASSPGQGASQPQHF
J gene: TRBJ1-1; V gene: TRBV28; D gene: -; clone size: few; CDR3 DNA: TGTGCCAGCAGTTTAGGGACTCAGAACACTGAAGCTTTCTTT; CDR3 protein: CASSLGTQNTEAFF
J gene: TRBJ2-3; V gene: TRBV6-5; D gene: -; clone size: -; CDR3 DNA: TGTGCCAGCAGTTACTCTGCAAGGAGGACAGATACGCAGTATTTT; CDR3 protein: CASSYSARRTDTQYF
J gene: TRBJ1-6; V gene: TRBV7-9; D gene: -; clone size: -; CDR3 DNA: TGTGCCAGCAGCTTGGGTAAGGGGTCTTGGAATTCACCCCTCCACTTT; CDR3 protein: CASSLGKGSWNSPLHF
J gene: TRBJ1-3; V gene: TRBV5-1; D gene: TRBD1; clone size: -; CDR3 DNA: TGCGCCAGCAGCTCGGGACAGACCTCTGGAAACACCATATATTTT; CDR3 protein: CASSSGQTSGNTIYF
J gene: TRBJ2-1; V gene: TRBV5-1; D gene: TRBD2; clone size: -; CDR3 DNA: TGCGCCAGCAGCTGGACTAGCGGGGGGGCCCTGGGTGAGCAGTTCTTC; CDR3 protein: CASSWTSGGALGEQFF
J gene: TRBJ2-7; V gene: TRBV6-5; D gene: TRBD1; clone size: -; CDR3 DNA: TGTGCCAGCAGTTACTCCAGGGGGCCTCAGTACTTC; CDR3 protein: CASSYSRGPQYF
J gene: TRBJ2-2; V gene: TRBV27; D gene: TRBD1; clone size: -; CDR3 DNA: TGTGCCAGCAGTTCCCGGACAGGGCCCAACTATTACACCGGGGAGCTGTTTTTT; CDR3 protein: CASSSRTGPNYYTGELFF
J gene: TRBJ2-7; V gene: TRBV7-9; D gene: TRBD2; clone size: -; CDR3 DNA: TGTGCCAGCAGCCCAAGGACTAGCGGGGCGCCCAGGGAGCAGTACTTC; CDR3 protein: CASSPRTSGAPREQYF
J gene: TRBJ1-2; V gene: TRBV5-1; D gene: -; clone size: -; CDR3 DNA: TGCGCCAGCAGCCCCCAGCAGGGGAGTTACTATGGCTACACCTTC; CDR3 protein: CASSPQQGSYYGYTF
J gene: TRBJ1-2; V gene: TRBV4-1; D gene: -; clone size: -; CDR3 DNA: TGCGCCAGCAGCCGATCAGGGGCGCCCACCTTC; CDR3 protein: CASSRSGAPTF
J gene: TRBJ2-1; V gene: TRBV7-2; D gene: TRBD2; clone size: -; CDR3 DNA: TGTGCCAGCAGCTTAGCCCTAAAAGCGGGGGGGCCCCATGAGCAGTTCTTC; CDR3 protein: CASSLALKAGGPHEQFF
J gene: TRBJ1-2; V gene: TRBV6-6; D gene: TRBD1; clone size: -; CDR3 DNA: TGTGCCAGCAGTACTCGGACAGGTCTTGGGTCTTTCTTC; CDR3 protein: CASSTRTGLGSFF
J gene: TRBJ2-5; V gene: TRBV14; D gene: TRBD1; clone size: -; CDR3 DNA: TGTGCCAGCAGCCAAGATTTGGGACAGGGGGAGACCCAGTACTTC; CDR3 protein: CASSQDLGQGETQYF
J gene: TRBJ2-5; V gene: TRBV27; D gene: -; clone size: once; CDR3 DNA: TGTGCCAGCAGTTGGACAGCTAATAGACAAGAGACCCAGTACTTC; CDR3 protein: CASSWTANRQETQYF
J gene: TRBJ1-2; V gene: TRBV7-2; D gene: TRBD1; clone size: -; CDR3 DNA: TGTGCCAGCAGCCCGACCGGGACAGGGGCTGGCTACACCTTC; CDR3 protein: CASSPTGTGAGYTF
J gene: TRBJ2-7; V gene: TRBV5-4; D gene: -; clone size: few; CDR3 DNA: TGTGCCAGCAGCTCTGGTTCCAACACCTACGAGCAGTACTTC; CDR3 protein: CASSSGSNTYEQYF
J gene: TRBJ1-1; V gene: TRBV5-1; D gene: TRBD1; clone size: -; CDR3 DNA: TGCGCCAGCAGCCGGGGGACAGGGGACATGAACACTGAAGCTTTCTTT; CDR3 protein: CASSRGTGDMNTEAFF
J gene: TRBJ1-3; V gene: TRBV29-1; D gene: TRBD1; clone size: -; CDR3 DNA: TGCAGCGTTGAATTAGGGGGCCAAAACACCATATATTTT; CDR3 protein: CSVELGGQNTIYF
J gene: TRBJ1-1; V gene: TRBV4-1; D gene: TRBD1; clone size: -; CDR3 DNA: TGCGCCAGCAGCCAAACTCCGGGACAGGGGTCCAGGACTGAAGCTTTCTTT; CDR3 protein: CASSQTPGQGSRTEAFF
J gene: TRBJ1-2; V gene: TRBV4-1; D gene: TRBD1; clone size: -; CDR3 DNA: TGCGCCAGCAGCCAAGTCCCTGACAGGGTCCAAAGGGGTGGCTACACCTTC; CDR3 protein: CASSQVPDRVQRGGYTF
J gene: TRBJ2-2; V gene: TRBV6-6; D gene: TRBD2; clone size: -; CDR3 DNA: TGTGCCAGCAGAACTAGCGGCGGGGAGCTGTTTTTT; CDR3 protein: CASRTSGGELFF
J gene: TRBJ1-2; V gene: TRBV5-6; D gene: TRBD1; clone size: -; CDR3 DNA: TGTGCCAGCAGACGGACAGGGGCCGACTATGGCTACACCTTC; CDR3 protein: CASRRTGADYGYTF
J gene: TRBJ1-4; V gene: TRBV9; D gene: TRBD1; clone size: -; CDR3 DNA: TGTGCCAGCAGCACGGGGGGGACAGGGGGAGAAAAACTGTTTTTT; CDR3 protein: CASSTGGTGGEKLFF
J gene: TRBJ2-3; V gene: TRBV5-1; D gene: TRBD1; clone size: -; CDR3 DNA: TGCGCCAGCAGCCCCTCCGGACAGGCCCCAGATACGCAGTATTTT; CDR3 protein: CASSPSGQAPDTQYF
J gene: TRBJ1-4; V gene: TRBV18; D gene: TRBD1; clone size: -; CDR3 DNA: TGTGCCAGCTCACCTACCCCCCGGGACAGGGGTGAGACTAATGAAAAACTGTTTTTT; CDR3 protein: CASSPTPRDRGETNEKLFF
J gene: TRBJ1-1; V gene: TRBV11-3; D gene: -; clone size: -; CDR3 DNA: TGTGCCAGCAGCACCCAGGGGAGCACTGAAGCTTTCTTT; CDR3 protein: CASSTQGSTEAFF
J gene: TRBJ1-6; V gene: TRBV7-9; D gene: -; clone size: -; CDR3 DNA: TGTGCCAGCAGCTTGGGAGGGTCCTATAATTCACCCCTCCACTTT; CDR3 protein: CASSLGGSYNSPLHF
J gene: TRBJ2-1; V gene: TRBV5-4; D gene: TRBD2; clone size: -; CDR3 DNA: TGTGCCAGCAGCTTAAGGTCGGGGGGGGCCCATGAGCAGTTCTTC; CDR3 protein: CASSLRSGGAHEQFF
J gene: TRBJ2-5; V gene: TRBV5-1; D gene: TRBD2; clone size: -; CDR3 DNA: TGCGCCAGCAGCTCGGCTAGCGGGGGGGTGGAACAAGAGACCCAGTACTTC; CDR3 protein: CASSSASGGVEQETQYF
J gene: TRBJ1-4; V gene: TRBV7-2; D gene: -; clone size: -; CDR3 DNA: TGTGCCAGCAGCTTATTCGGGGGAACTAATGAAAAACTGTTTTTT; CDR3 protein: CASSLFGGTNEKLFF
J gene: TRBJ1-3; V gene: TRBV13; D gene: -; clone size: -; CDR3 DNA: TGTGCCAGCAGCCGGGGGGGTCTTGGAAACACCATATATTTT; CDR3 protein: CASSRGGLGNTIYF
J gene: TRBJ1-2; V gene: TRBV7-9; D gene: TRBD1; clone size: once; CDR3 DNA: TGTTCCAGCAGCGACTATGACAGGGGGAACTATGGCTACACCTTC; CDR3 protein: CSSSDYDRGNYGYTF
J gene: TRBJ2-3; V gene: TRBV7-8; D gene: TRBD2; clone size: few; CDR3 DNA: TGTGCCACCCACCCACTTCGGACTAGCGGGGGGAAGGATACGCAGTATTTT; CDR3 protein: CATHPLRTSGGKDTQYF
J gene: TRBJ2-2; V gene: TRBV7-9; D gene: -; clone size: -; CDR3 DNA: TGTGCCGCCTTCCCGCGTGCGAACACCGGGGAGCTGTTTTTT; CDR3 protein: CAAFPRANTGELFF
J gene: TRBJ1-2; V gene: TRBV7-9; D gene: -; clone size: once; CDR3 DNA: TGTGCCAGCAGCAAGGCGGACGGGAGGTCTAACTATGGCTACACCTTC; CDR3 protein: CASSKADGRSNYGYTF
J gene: TRBJ1-3; V gene: TRBV9; D gene: -; clone size: -; CDR3 DNA: TGTGCCAGCAGCGTAGAGGGCCGGGGTTCTGGAAACACCATATATTTT; CDR3 protein: CASSVEGRGSGNTIYF
J gene: TRBJ2-7; V gene: TRBV5-1; D gene: -; clone size: -; CDR3 DNA: TGCGCCAGCAGCATGGGTCCTGCGAGTAGCGAGCAGTACTTC; CDR3 protein: CASSMGPASSEQYF